The 24 T cell receptor beta chains below all came from one sample that was sequenced in a study of CD8+ T cells in alopecia areata. Following extraction, RNA underwent reverse transcription to cDNA, which served as the sequencing template. Sequencing was performed with immunoSEQ multiplex PCR; in TCRdb, only in-frame clones are kept and a portion is missing. The sample has 90,000 to 100,000 clones, around 38% seen once. Sequencing was done on a sample of CD4+ T cells sorted from blood. The receptor set was obtained from a human donor with alopecia areata.

This clone was seen a few times. The chain joins TRBV5-1 to TRBJ2-3; TRBD2 might be the D (6 bases). The germline V gene has CDR1 SGHRS and CDR2 YFSETQ. The CDR3 loop spans 14 amino acids. Between the trimmed V and J ends, which lost 4 bases and 4 bases, there was a span of 13 bases. The CDR3 is CASSRSGDADTQYF. The DNA of the CDR3 is TGCGCCAGCAGCCGTAGCGGAGACGCAGATACGCAGTATTTT.

This clone was detected a few times. The genes are TRBV7-8 and TRBJ2-5; D may correspond to TRBD1 or TRBD2 (6 bases each). Germline V gene data show CDR1 as SGHVS and CDR2 as FQNEAQ. This CDR3 has 16 residues. V was clipped by 1 base and J by 2 bases, with 14 bases between them. CDR3 residues: CASSLVGGPGQETQYF. CDR3 coding DNA: TGTGCCAGCAGCTTAGTAGGGGGGCCCGGTCAAGAGACCCAGTACTTC.

This sequence joins TRBV25-1 and TRBJ2-7; D is uncertain. The CDR3 consists of 13 residues. V was clipped by 2 bases and J by 2 bases, with 7 bases between them. Germline V gene sequence: CDR1 MGHDK, CDR2 SYGVNS. The chain's CDR3 is CASSETPAYEQYF. DNA for the CDR3: TGTGCCAGCAGTGAAACCCCAGCCTACGAGCAGTACTTC.

V and J are TRBV19 and TRBJ2-3; D not resolved. CDR1 is LNHDA and CDR2 is SQIVND in the germline V gene (reference sequence). This CDR3 is 13 amino acids long. The V gene lost 7 bases and the J gene lost 8 bases, with 16 bases spanning the gap. CDR3 coding DNA: TGTGCCAGTAACCTGGACGGTGAGCTTACGCAGTATTTT. This translates into CASNLDGELTQYF.

This clone was recorded a few times. The rearrangement uses TRBV5-1 and TRBJ1-5; no definite D call. Per germline, CDR1 SGHRS and CDR2 YFSETQ. The V end was cut by 0 bases, the J end by 3 bases, with 16 bases between. The CDR3 has 17 residues. CDR3 protein: CASSLGRAGPDNQPQHF. CDR3 in DNA: TGCGCCAGCAGCTTGGGGAGGGCGGGTCCTGACAATCAGCCCCAGCATTTT. Together with reference TRBV5-1 and TRBJ1-5, the CDR3 gives the full variable domain: KAGVTQTPRYLIKTRGQQVTLSCSPISGHRSVSWYQQTPGQGLQFLFEYFSETQRNKGNFPGRFSGRQFSNSRSEMNVSTLELGDSALYLCASSLGRAGPDNQPQHFGDGTRLSIL.

The V call is TRBV4-2, the J call TRBJ2-5, with 14 bases fitting TRBD2. The CDR3 has 17 residues. Germline V gene data show CDR1 as LGHNA and CDR2 as YNFKEQ. With V trimmed by 3 bases and J by 1 base, 4 bases remained unmatched. CDR3 DNA sequence: TGTGCCAGCAGCCAGGAGACTAGCGGGGGGGTCCAAGAGACCCAGTACTTC. Its protein product is CASSQETSGGVQETQYF.

This clone was seen a single time. The chain recombines TRBV20-1 with TRBJ2-7, with TRBD2 as a possible D gene (6 bases). Germline CDR1 and CDR2: DFQATT and SNEGSKA (reference sequence). The CDR3 totals 11 residues. Trimming took 4 bases from V and 5 from J, leaving 9 bases between them. In DNA, the CDR3 is TGCAGTGCTATAGGAGGGAACGAGCAGTACTTC. This gives the protein CSAIGGNEQYF.

This clone was seen just once. The chain joins TRBV4-2 to TRBJ2-7; the match to TRBD2 covers 7 bases. J gave up 0 bases and V 1 base, and 3 bases lay outside the gene matches. CDR1 is LGHNA and CDR2 is YNFKEQ in the germline V gene. The CDR3 extends over 15 amino acids. CDR3: CASSQARGDSYEQYF. The DNA for the CDR3 is TGTGCCAGCAGCCAAGCTCGGGGGGACTCCTACGAGCAGTACTTC.

The J gene is TRBJ1-1, the V gene TRBV6-6; weak D call: TRBD1 (5 bases). V was clipped by 3 bases and J by 6 bases, with 14 bases between them. The CDR3 consists of 14 residues. Per the germline V gene, CDR1 is MNHNY and CDR2 is SVGAGI (reference sequence). CDR3 in amino acids: CASSYQGEGAEAFF. Here the CDR3 DNA reads TGTGCCAGCAGTTATCAGGGTGAGGGAGCTGAAGCTTTCTTT.

The chain links TRBV10-3 to TRBJ2-3; 9 bases are a match to TRBD1. Looked up from germline, CDR1 is ENHRY and CDR2 is SYGVKD. This CDR3 is built from 13 residues. Unmatched junction bases numbered 5, after V lost 8 bases and J lost 5 bases. The CDR3, as DNA: TGTGCCATCCAACAGGGGGCTAGAGATACGCAGTATTTT. Protein: CAIQQGARDTQYF.

The chain employs TRBV5-1 and TRBJ2-5; TRBD1 matches 12 bases. The CDR3 extends over 18 amino acids. The germline CDR1 and CDR2 sequences are SGHRS and YFSETQ. V lost 4 bases to trimming and J lost 4 bases; unmatched junction nucleotides: 14. The CDR3 region is CASSGKKTGTGGRETQYF. Written as DNA, the CDR3 is TGCGCCAGCAGCGGAAAGAAGACCGGGACAGGGGGCCGAGAGACCCAGTACTTC. Complete variable domain (other parts from reference TRBV5-1 and TRBJ2-5): KAGVTQTPRYLIKTRGQQVTLSCSPISGHRSVSWYQQTPGQGLQFLFEYFSETQRNKGNFPGRFSGRQFSNSRSEMNVSTLELGDSALYLCASSGKKTGTGGRETQYFGPGTRLLVL.

The V and J genes are TRBV28 and TRBJ2-5; unclear D gene. Trimming removed 7 bases at V and 5 bases at J, with 5 bases between. The germline gives CDR1 MDHEN, CDR2 SYDVKM. The CDR3 length is 10 residues. The DNA for the CDR3 is TGTGCCAGCATGGGCGAGACCCAGTACTTC. Translation: CASMGETQYF.

The V gene is TRBV28, the J gene TRBJ2-1, with D perhaps given as TRBD1 or TRBD2 (6 bases each). Germline V lookup: CDR1 MDHEN, CDR2 SYDVKM. The CDR3 is 14 residues long. Trimming cost V 6 bases and J 6 bases, with 15 bases left between them. The CDR3 coding sequence is TGTGCCAGCAGCCCCGGGGGCCGCATCAATGAGCAGTTCTTC. Encoded protein: CASSPGGRINEQFF.

Only a few counts were recorded for this clone. V usage is TRBV30 and J usage is TRBJ2-5; the match to TRBD1 covers 7 bases. With V trimmed by 5 bases and J by 2 bases, 5 bases remained unmatched. Germline V gives CDR1 GTSNPN, CDR2 SVGIG (reference sequence). This CDR3 region has 13 residues. CDR3: CAWEGAKQETQYF. The CDR3 DNA follows: TGTGCCTGGGAGGGGGCGAAGCAAGAGACCCAGTACTTC.

This clone has only one observation. The rearrangement joins TRBV7-2 to TRBJ1-5; D call uncertain. Trimming took off 4 bases at V and 5 bases at J, with 9 bases between the two ends. Germline values: CDR1 SGHTA, CDR2 FQGNSA. The CDR3 consists of 13 residues. Written as DNA, the CDR3 is TGTGCCAGCAGCTCAATGCGGGATCAGCCCCAGCATTTT. Protein product: CASSSMRDQPQHF. Full variable domain (rest looked up from reference TRBV7-2 and TRBJ1-5): GAGVSQSPSNKVTEKGKDVELRCDPISGHTALYWYRQSLGQGLEFLIYFQGNSAPDKSGLPSDRFSAERTGGSVSTLTIQRTQQEDSAVYLCASSSMRDQPQHFGDGTRLSIL.

The chain links TRBV5-4 to TRBJ2-7; D might be TRBD1 (6 bases). The CDR3 extends over 14 amino acids. V was shortened by 1 base and J by 5 bases, with 13 bases between the two germline ends. In germline, CDR1 is SGHNT, CDR2 YYREEE (reference sequence). CDR3 loop: CASSLKGVAHEQYF. The CDR3 nucleotides are TGTGCCAGCAGCTTGAAGGGGGTAGCCCACGAGCAGTACTTC.

This clone was counted between two and nine times. CDR3 region: CAISDSSGGGETQYF. CDR3 DNA: TGTGCCATCAGTGATAGTAGCGGGGGCGGGGAGACCCAGTACTTC. The chain carries TRBV10-3 and TRBJ2-5; TRBD2 matches 9 bases. The CDR3 is made up of 15 amino acids. Germline V gives CDR1 ENHRY, CDR2 SYGVKD. J was trimmed by 5 bases and V by 3 bases; bases with no gene match: 7.

This clone was counted a few times. The chain links TRBV4-2 to TRBJ2-7, with TRBD2 as a possible D gene (6 bases). CDR3 size: 17 residues. In germline, CDR1 is LGHNA, CDR2 YNFKEQ. Trimming took 3 bases from V and 0 from J, leaving 18 bases between them. In DNA form, the CDR3 reads TGTGCCAGCAGCCAGGACCAAAGGAGGGCCTCCTCCTACGAGCAGTACTTC. Its protein product is CASSQDQRRASSYEQYF.

The chain joins TRBV29-1 to TRBJ1-2; weak D call: TRBD1 (6 bases). The germline CDR1 and CDR2 sequences are SQVTM and ANQGSEA. This CDR3 comprises 12 residues. V lost 2 bases to trimming and J lost 6 bases, with 10 bases between them. CDR3 nucleotides: TGCAGCGTTGAACTCAGGGGCCATGGCTACACCTTC. Amino acid sequence: CSVELRGHGYTF.

This chain uses TRBV6-5 with TRBJ2-3; 10 bases are shared with TRBD2. This CDR3 has 15 amino acids. CDR1 is MNHEY, CDR2 SVGAGI, per germline. J gave up 2 bases and V 5 bases, and 4 bases lay outside the gene matches. CDR3 protein: CASSRTSGYTDTQYF. In DNA, the CDR3 is TGTGCCAGCAGTCGGACTAGCGGTTACACAGATACGCAGTATTTT.

The genes are TRBV11-1 and TRBJ2-1; 12 bases map to TRBD2. The V gene's germline CDR1 is SGHAT and CDR2 FQDESV (reference sequence). V dropped 2 bases and J dropped 8; count of bases not matched to a gene: 7. This CDR3 is built from 16 residues. CDR3 DNA sequence: TGTGCCAGCAGCTTAACACTAGCGGGGGGTATCTATGAGCAGTTCTTC. Translation gives CASSLTLAGGIYEQFF.

The J gene is TRBJ1-2, the V gene TRBV11-2; 7 nucleotides match TRBD1. Germline CDR1 reads SGHAT; CDR2 reads FQNNGV. The CDR3 is made up of 15 amino acids. The trim removed 5 bases at V and 4 bases at J, leaving 10 bases unmatched. The CDR3 reads CASSIRQGVGYGYTF. The CDR3 DNA follows: TGTGCCAGCAGCATCCGACAGGGCGTGGGCTATGGCTACACCTTC.

This clone was recorded at least ten times. The V gene is TRBV19, the J gene TRBJ1-6, with a possible D match to TRBD1 (6 bases). Trimming pared 7 bases from V and 9 bases from J, leaving 13 bases between. CDR1 and CDR2 (germline): LNHDA, SQIVND (reference sequence). This CDR3 contains 13 residues. The CDR3 bases are TGTGCCAGTACAGGGGTCGATGGTTCACCCCTCCACTTT. This sequence encodes CASTGVDGSPLHF.

The chain uses TRBV2 and TRBJ2-1, with 8 bases fitting TRBD2. Germline values: CDR1 SNHLY, CDR2 FYNNEI. The CDR3 is 16 amino acids. The junction had 12 bases not matched to a gene; V was cut back by 5 bases and J by 6 bases. CDR3 residues: CASSPTFGGRSNEQFF. As DNA, the CDR3 is TGTGCCAGCAGTCCCACTTTTGGCGGGAGGTCCAATGAGCAGTTCTTC.